This T cell receptor (beta chain) was sequenced in a study of T-cell reconstitution after alpha-beta-depleted transplantation in children. CDR3 length: 15 residues. Germline CDR1 reads MGHRA; CDR2 reads YSYEKL. With V trimmed by 4 bases and J by 2 bases, 7 bases remained unmatched. Unique molecular identifiers tagged the TCRbeta library. TCRdb itself ran the PCR reads through MiXCR, one entry per CDR3 protein. Here the sample spans 200,000 to 300,000 distinct CDR3 sequences, less than 9% being singletons. General study results and limits: Some patients' high day-60 TCRbeta diversity was attributed to recipient cells surviving conditioning. Reportedly, only several hundred clones from non-depleted graft cells drove alpha-beta T-cell counts at about two months. It was newly produced T cells that mostly accounted for T-cell counts and diversity one year after transplant.

In this sample, this clonotype turned up many times. No antigen is known for it. The sample here was PBMCs, mostly from graft donor cells, taken 180 days after TCRalphabeta/CD19-depleted stem cell transplant. The V call is TRBV4-1, the J call TRBJ2-7; 8 bases are a match to TRBD2. This clonotype originated in a male patient under 18 who had a stem cell transplant for acute lymphoblastic leukemia, so the T cells may come from the graft donor. The DNA of the CDR3 is TGCGCCAGCAGCCTCTCAAGCGGGAGCCCCTACGAGCAGTACTTC. Encoded protein: CASSLSSGSPYEQYF.